The 5 T cell receptor beta chains listed next were all sequenced from one sample in a study of OX40 agonist ivuxolimab in advanced cancers. The protocol was immunoSEQ multiplex PCR, while the TCRdb copy is restricted to in-frame clones and leaves out a portion. The sample consists of tens of thousands of clones, about 88% of them appearing once. The sample in question was CD4+ or CD8+ T cells sorted from blood, obtained in a trial of the OX40 agonist ivuxolimab. Source of these receptors: an adult with an advanced solid tumor such as melanoma, head and neck, liver or kidney cancer.

This sequence joins TRBV29-1 and TRBJ1-5; 8 positions agree with TRBD1. Germline lookup yields CDR1 SQVTM and CDR2 ANQGSEA. V dropped 4 bases and J dropped 4; count of bases not matched to a gene: 3. The CDR3 consists of 13 residues. This chain's CDR3 is CSVGTGWNQPQHF. The CDR3 region has the DNA TGCAGCGTTGGGACAGGGTGGAATCAGCCCCAGCATTTT.

This clone was detected once. J is TRBJ2-7 and V is TRBV2; 9 bases are shared with TRBD1. With V trimmed by 6 bases and J by 4 bases, 7 bases remained unmatched. The CDR3 is 14 residues long. The germline gives CDR1 SNHLY, CDR2 FYNNEI. The CDR3 DNA reads as TGTGCCAGCAGACCCGGGACAGGGTCGTACGAGCAGTACTTC. Residues: CASRPGTGSYEQYF.

The chain carries TRBV18 and TRBJ2-5, with TRBD2 matching over 7 bases. CDR1 and CDR2 from the germline V gene are KGHSH and LQKENI. V trimming: 3 bases; J trimming: 1 base; junction bases outside the gene matches: 11. The CDR3 is 17 amino acids. The CDR3 loop reads CASSPRGVTSAQETQYF. Here the CDR3 DNA reads TGTGCCAGCTCACCTAGGGGCGTAACTAGCGCCCAAGAGACCCAGTACTTC. The full variable domain, rest sourced from reference TRBV18 and TRBJ2-5, is NAGVMQNPRHLVRRRGQEARLRCSPMKGHSHVYWYRQLPEEGLKFMVYLQKENIIDESGMPKERFSAEFPKEGPSILRIQQVVRGDSAAYFCASSPRGVTSAQETQYFGPGTRLLVL.

This CDR3 is CASSSTGGWQPQHF. CDR3 nucleotide sequence: TGTGCCAGCAGCTCCACAGGGGGCTGGCAGCCCCAGCATTTT. The chain has TRBV7-9 and TRBJ1-5, with TRBD1 matching 9 bases. Looked up from germline, CDR1 is SEHNR and CDR2 is FQNEAQ (reference sequence). The trim removed 4 bases at V and 7 bases at J, leaving 5 bases unmatched. The CDR3 covers 14 residues. Together with reference TRBV7-9 and TRBJ1-5, the CDR3 gives the full variable domain: DTGVSQNPRHKITKRGQNVTFRCDPISEHNRLYWYRQTLGQGPEFLTYFQNEAQLEKSRLLSDRFSAERPKGSFSTLEIQRTEQGDSAMYLCASSSTGGWQPQHFGDGTRLSIL.

The chain is built from TRBV27 and TRBJ1-3; D is perhaps TRBD1 (5 bases). There are 16 residues in the CDR3. CDR1 and CDR2 from the germline V gene are MNHEY and SMNVEV (reference sequence). V dropped 4 bases and J dropped 0 bases, with 13 bases sitting between them. The CDR3 reads CASSSLGTFSGNTIYF. The CDR3 coding sequence is TGTGCCAGCAGTTCCCTCGGGACGTTCTCTGGAAACACCATATATTTT.